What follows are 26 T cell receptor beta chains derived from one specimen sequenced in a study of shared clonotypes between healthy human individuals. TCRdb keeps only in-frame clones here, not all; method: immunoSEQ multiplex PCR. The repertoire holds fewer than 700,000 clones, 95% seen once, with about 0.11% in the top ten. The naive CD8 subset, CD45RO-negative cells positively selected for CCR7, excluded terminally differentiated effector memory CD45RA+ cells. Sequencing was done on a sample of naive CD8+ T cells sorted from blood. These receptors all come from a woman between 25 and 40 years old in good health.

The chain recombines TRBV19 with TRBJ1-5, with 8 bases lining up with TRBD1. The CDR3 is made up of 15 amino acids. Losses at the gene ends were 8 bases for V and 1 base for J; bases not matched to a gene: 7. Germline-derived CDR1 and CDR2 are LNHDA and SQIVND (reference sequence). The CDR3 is CASRHGQGSNQPQHF. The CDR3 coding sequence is TGTGCCAGTCGCCACGGACAGGGCAGCAATCAGCCCCAGCATTTT.

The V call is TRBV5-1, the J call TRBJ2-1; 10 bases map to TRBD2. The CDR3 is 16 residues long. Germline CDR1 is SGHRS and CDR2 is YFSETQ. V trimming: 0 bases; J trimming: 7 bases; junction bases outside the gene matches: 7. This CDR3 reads CASSLEGLATLNEQFF. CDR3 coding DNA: TGCGCCAGCAGCTTGGAGGGACTAGCGACACTTAATGAGCAGTTCTTC.

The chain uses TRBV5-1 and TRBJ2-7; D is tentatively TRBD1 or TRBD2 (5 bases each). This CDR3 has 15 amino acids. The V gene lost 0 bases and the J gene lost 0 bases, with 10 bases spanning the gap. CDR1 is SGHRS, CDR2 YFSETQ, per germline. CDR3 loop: CASSLGAGSSYEQYF. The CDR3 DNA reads TGCGCCAGCAGCTTGGGGGCAGGGAGCTCCTACGAGCAGTACTTC.

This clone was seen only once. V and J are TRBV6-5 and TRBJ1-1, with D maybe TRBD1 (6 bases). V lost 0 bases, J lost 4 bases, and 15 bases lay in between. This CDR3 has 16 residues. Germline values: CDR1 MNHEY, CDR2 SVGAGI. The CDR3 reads CASSYSTPGGSTEAFF. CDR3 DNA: TGTGCCAGCAGTTACTCTACCCCTGGGGGCAGCACTGAAGCTTTCTTT.

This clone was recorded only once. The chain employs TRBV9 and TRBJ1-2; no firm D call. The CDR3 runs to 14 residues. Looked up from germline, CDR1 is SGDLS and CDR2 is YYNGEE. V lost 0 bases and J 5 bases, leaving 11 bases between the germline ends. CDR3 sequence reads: CASSVVGESYGYTF. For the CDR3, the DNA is TGTGCCAGCAGCGTAGTCGGGGAGTCGTATGGCTACACCTTC.

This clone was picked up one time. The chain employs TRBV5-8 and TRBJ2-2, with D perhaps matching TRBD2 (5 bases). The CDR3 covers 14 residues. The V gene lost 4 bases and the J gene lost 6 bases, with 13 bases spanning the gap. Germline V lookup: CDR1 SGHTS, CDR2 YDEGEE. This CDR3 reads CASSASLGAGELFF. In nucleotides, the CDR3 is TGTGCCAGCAGCGCCTCACTAGGAGCCGGGGAGCTGTTTTTT. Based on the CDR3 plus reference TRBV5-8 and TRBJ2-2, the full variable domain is EAGVTQSPTHLIKTRGQQATLRCSPISGHTSVYWYQQALGLGLQFLLWYDEGEERNRGNFPPRFSGRQFPNYSSELNVNALELEDSALYLCASSASLGAGELFFGEGSRLTVL.

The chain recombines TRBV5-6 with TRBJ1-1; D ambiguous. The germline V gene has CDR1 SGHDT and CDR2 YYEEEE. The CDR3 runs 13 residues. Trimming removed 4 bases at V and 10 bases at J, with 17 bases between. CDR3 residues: CASSLGQIGGAFF. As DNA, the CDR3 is TGTGCCAGCAGCCTGGGTCAAATCGGAGGAGCTTTCTTT.

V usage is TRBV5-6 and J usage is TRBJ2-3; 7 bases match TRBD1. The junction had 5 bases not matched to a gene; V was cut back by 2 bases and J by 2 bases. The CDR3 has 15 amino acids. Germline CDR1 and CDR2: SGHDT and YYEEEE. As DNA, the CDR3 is TGTGCCAGCAGCTTCCGGGACAGACACACAGATACGCAGTATTTT. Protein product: CASSFRDRHTDTQYF.

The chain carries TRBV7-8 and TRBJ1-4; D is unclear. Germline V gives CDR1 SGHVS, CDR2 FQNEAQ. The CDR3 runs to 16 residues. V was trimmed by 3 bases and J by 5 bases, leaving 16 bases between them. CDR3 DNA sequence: TGTGCCAGCAGCTTTTTAAGGGAGCCGGTAAATGAAAAACTGTTTTTT. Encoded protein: CASSFLREPVNEKLFF.

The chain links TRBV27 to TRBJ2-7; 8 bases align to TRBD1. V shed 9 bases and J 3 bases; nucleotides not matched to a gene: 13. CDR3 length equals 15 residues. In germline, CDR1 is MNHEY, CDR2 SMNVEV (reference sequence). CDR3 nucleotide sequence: TGTGCCAGTAGGATCTCCGGGACAGGTCTCTACGAGCAGTACTTC. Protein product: CASRISGTGLYEQYF.

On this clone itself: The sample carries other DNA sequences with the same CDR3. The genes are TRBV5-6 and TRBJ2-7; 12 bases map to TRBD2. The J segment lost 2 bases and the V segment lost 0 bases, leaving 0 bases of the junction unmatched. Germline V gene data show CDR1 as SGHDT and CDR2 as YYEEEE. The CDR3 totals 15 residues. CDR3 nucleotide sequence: TGTGCCAGCAGCTTGGGACTAGCGGGAGCCTACGAGCAGTACTTC. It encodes CASSLGLAGAYEQYF.

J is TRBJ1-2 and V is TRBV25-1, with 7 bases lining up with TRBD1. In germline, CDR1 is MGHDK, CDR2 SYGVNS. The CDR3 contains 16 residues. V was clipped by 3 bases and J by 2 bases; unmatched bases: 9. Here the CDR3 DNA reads TGTGCCAGCAGTGAGGGATCGGAGGGGGCGAACTATGGCTACACCTTC. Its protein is CASSEGSEGANYGYTF.

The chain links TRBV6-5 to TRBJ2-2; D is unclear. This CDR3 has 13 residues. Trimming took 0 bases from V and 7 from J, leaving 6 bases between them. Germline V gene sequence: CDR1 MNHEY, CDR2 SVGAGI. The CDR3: CASSYSYSGELFF. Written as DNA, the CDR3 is TGTGCCAGCAGTTACTCATATAGCGGGGAGCTGTTTTTT.

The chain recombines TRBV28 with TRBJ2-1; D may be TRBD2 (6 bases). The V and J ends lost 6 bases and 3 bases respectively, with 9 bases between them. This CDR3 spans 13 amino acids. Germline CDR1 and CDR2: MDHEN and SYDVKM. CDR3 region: CASRSGVYNEQFF. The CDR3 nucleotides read TGTGCCAGCAGGTCGGGGGTCTACAATGAGCAGTTCTTC.

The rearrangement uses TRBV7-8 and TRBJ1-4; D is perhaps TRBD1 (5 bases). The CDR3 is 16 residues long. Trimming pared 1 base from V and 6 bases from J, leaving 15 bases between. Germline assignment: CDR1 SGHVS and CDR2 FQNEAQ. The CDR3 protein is CASSLGVWGGDEKLFF. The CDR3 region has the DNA TGTGCCAGCAGCTTAGGAGTATGGGGGGGAGATGAAAAACTGTTTTTT.

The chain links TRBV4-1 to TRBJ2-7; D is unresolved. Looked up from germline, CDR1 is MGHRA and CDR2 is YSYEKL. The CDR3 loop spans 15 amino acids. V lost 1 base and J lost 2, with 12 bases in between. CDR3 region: CASSQASAMTYEQYF. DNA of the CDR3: TGCGCCAGCAGCCAAGCTTCAGCAATGACCTACGAGCAGTACTTC.

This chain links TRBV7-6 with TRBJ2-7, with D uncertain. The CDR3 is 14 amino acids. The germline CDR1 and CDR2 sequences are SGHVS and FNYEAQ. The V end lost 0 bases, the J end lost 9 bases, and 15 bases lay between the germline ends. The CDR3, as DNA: TGTGCCAGCAGCTTAGCCGGAAAGGGCGACGTGCAGTACTTC. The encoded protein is CASSLAGKGDVQYF.

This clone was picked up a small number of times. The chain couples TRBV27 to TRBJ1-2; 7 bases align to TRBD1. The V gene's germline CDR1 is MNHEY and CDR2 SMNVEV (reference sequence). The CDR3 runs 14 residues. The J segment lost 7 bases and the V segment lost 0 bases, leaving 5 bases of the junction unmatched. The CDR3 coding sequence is TGTGCCAGCAGTTTATCGGCAGGGGGGACTGGCTACACCTTC. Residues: CASSLSAGGTGYTF.

As DNA, the CDR3 is TGTGCCAGCAGTTACCCTAGCGGAGGTCCCTACGAGCAGTACTTC. Amino acid sequence: CASSYPSGGPYEQYF. The V and J genes are TRBV28 and TRBJ2-7; 7 positions match TRBD2. V dropped 4 bases and J dropped 2; count of bases not matched to a gene: 8. Germline V gene data show CDR1 as MDHEN and CDR2 as SYDVKM. This CDR3 region has 15 residues.

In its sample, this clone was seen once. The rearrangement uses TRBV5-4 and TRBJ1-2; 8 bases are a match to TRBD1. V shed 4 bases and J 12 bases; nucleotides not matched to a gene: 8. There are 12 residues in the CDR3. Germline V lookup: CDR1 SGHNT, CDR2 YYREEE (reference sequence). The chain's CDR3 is CASSQQGVSHTF. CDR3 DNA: TGTGCCAGCAGCCAACAGGGGGTTAGCCACACCTTC. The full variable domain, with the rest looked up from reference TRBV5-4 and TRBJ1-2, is ETGVTQSPTHLIKTRGQQVTLRCSSQSGHNTVSWYQQALGQGPQFIFQYYREEENGRGNFPPRFSGLQFPNYSSELNVNALELDDSALYLCASSQQGVSHTFGSGTRLTVV.

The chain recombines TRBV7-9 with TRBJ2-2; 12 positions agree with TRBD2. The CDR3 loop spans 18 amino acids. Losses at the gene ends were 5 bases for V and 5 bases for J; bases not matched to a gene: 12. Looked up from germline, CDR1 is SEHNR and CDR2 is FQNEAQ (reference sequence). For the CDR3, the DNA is TGTGCCAGCAGCCCCCCCCTACTAGCGGGAGGCACTACCGGGGAGCTGTTTTTT. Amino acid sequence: CASSPPLLAGGTTGELFF.

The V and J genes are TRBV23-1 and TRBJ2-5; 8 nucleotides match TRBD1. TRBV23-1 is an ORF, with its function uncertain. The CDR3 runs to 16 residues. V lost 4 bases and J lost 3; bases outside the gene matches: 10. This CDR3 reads CASSRGAGGRKETQYF. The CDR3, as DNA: TGCGCCAGCAGTCGGGGGGCAGGGGGCAGGAAAGAGACCCAGTACTTC.

Here the CDR3 reads CSVDTSGRTVSYNEQFF. CDR3 DNA sequence: TGCAGCGTTGATACTAGCGGGAGGACCGTCTCCTACAATGAGCAGTTCTTC. The chain links TRBV29-1 to TRBJ2-1; 12 nucleotides line up with TRBD2. The ends lost 3 bases at V and 0 bases at J; junction bases unmatched: 6. This CDR3 has 17 amino acids. CDR1 SQVTM and CDR2 ANQGSEA come from the germline V gene.

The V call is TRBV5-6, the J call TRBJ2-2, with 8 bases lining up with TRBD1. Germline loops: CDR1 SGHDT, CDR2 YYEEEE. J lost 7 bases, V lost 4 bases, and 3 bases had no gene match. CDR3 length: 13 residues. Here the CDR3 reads CASSPGQGGELFF. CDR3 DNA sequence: TGTGCCAGCAGCCCTGGACAGGGCGGGGAGCTGTTTTTT.

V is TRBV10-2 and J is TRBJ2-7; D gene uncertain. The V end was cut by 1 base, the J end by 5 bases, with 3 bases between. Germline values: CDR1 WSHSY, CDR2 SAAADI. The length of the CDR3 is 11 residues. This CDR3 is CASSEWHEQYF. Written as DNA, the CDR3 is TGCGCCAGCAGTGAGTGGCACGAGCAGTACTTC.

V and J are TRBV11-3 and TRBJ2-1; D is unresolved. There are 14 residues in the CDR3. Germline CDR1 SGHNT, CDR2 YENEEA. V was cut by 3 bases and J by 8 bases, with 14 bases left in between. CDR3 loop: CASSFRVPSHEQFF. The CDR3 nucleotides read TGTGCCAGCAGCTTTCGAGTCCCCAGCCATGAGCAGTTCTTC.